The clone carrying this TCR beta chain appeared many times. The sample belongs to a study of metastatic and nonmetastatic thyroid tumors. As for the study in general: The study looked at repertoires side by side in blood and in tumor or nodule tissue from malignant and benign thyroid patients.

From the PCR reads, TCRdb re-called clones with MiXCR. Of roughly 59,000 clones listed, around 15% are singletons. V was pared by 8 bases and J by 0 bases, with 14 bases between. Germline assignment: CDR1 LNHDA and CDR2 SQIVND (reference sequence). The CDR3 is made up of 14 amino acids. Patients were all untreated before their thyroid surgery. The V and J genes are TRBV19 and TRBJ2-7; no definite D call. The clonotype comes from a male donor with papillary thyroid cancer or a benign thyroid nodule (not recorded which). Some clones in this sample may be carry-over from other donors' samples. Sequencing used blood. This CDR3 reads CASAPGDDSYEQYF. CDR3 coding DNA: TGTGCCAGTGCCCCGGGTGATGACTCCTACGAGCAGTACTTC. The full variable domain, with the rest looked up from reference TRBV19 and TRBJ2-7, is DGGITQSPKYLFRKEGQNVTLSCEQNLNHDAMYWYRQDPGQGLRLIYYSQIVNDFQKGDIAEGYSVSREKKESFPLTVTSAQKNPTAFYLCASAPGDDSYEQYFGPGTRLTVT.